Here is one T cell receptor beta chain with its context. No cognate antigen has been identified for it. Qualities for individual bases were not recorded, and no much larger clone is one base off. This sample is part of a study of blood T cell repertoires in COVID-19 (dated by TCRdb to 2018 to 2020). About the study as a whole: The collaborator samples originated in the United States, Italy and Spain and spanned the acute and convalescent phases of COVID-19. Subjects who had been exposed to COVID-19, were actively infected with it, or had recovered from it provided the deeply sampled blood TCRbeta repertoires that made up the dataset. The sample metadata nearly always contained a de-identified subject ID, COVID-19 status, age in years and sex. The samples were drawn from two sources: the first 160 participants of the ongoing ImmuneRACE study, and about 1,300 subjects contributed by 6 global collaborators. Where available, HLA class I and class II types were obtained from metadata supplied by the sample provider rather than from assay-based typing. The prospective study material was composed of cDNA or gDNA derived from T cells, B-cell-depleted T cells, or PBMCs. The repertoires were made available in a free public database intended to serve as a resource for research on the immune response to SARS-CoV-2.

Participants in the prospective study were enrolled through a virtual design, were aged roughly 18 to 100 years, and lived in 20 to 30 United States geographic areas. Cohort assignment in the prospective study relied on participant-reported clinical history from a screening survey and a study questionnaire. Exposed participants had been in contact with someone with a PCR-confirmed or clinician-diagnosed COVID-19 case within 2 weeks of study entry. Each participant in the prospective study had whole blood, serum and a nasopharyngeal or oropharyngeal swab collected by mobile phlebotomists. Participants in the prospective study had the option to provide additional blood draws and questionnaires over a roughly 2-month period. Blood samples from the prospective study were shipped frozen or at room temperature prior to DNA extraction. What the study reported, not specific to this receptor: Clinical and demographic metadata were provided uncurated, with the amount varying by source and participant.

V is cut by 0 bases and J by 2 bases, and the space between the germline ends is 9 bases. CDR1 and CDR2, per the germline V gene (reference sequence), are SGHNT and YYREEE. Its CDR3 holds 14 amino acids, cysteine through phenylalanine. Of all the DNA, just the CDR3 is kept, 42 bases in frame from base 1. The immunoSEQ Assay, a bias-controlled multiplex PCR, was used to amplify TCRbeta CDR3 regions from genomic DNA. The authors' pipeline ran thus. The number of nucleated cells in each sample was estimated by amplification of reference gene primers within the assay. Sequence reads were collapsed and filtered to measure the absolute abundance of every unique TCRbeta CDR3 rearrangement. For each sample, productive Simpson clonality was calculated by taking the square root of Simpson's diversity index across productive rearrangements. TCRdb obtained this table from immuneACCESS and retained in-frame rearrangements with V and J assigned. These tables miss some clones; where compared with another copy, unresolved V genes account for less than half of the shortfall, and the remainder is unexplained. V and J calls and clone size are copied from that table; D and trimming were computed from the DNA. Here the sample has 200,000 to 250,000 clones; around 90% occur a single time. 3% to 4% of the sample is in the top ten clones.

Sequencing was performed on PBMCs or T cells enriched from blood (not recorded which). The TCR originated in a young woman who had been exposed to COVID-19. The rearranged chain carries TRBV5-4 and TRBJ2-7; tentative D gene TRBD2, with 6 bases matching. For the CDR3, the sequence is CASSLAGSPYEQYF. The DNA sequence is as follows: TGTGCCAGCAGCTTGGCCGGGAGTCCCTACGAGCAGTACTTC. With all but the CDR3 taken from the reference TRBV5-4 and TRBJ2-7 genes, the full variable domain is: ETGVTQSPTHLIKTRGQQVTLRCSSQSGHNTVSWYQQALGQGPQFIFQYYREEENGRGNFPPRFSGLQFPNYSSELNVNALELDDSALYLCASSLAGSPYEQYFGPGTRLTVT.